This passage covers 15 T cell receptor beta chains from one sample sequenced in a study of ipilimumab plus nivolumab after autologous stem cell transplantation (dated by TCRdb to 2020 to 2023). Receptor libraries were prepared by the immunoSEQ multiplex PCR assay. TCRdb provides this immuneACCESS table in a form limited to in-frame rearrangements. Some clones are lacking; in checked studies, under half of them reflect an unresolved V gene, and why the rest are absent is not known. The sample has about 17,000 clones on record, around four fifths of them singletons. In total, the top ten clones hold 10% of the sample. The material sequenced was PBMCs, taken in a trial of ipilimumab plus nivolumab as post-transplant consolidation. These receptors came from a male donor with diffuse large B-cell lymphoma.

This sequence joins TRBV5-1 and TRBJ2-7, with D maybe TRBD1 (5 bases). The germline V and J ends were trimmed by 0 bases and 8 bases, with 12 bases remaining between them. The CDR3 loop spans 13 amino acids. In germline, CDR1 is SGHRS, CDR2 YFSETQ. As DNA, the CDR3 is TGCGCCAGCAGCTTGGAAGGGGCCGGGCAGCAGTACTTC. It specifies CASSLEGAGQQYF.

This chain uses TRBV27 with TRBJ1-3; no definite D call. V lost 5 bases and J lost 2, with 13 bases in between. The germline CDR1 and CDR2 sequences are MNHEY and SMNVEV (reference sequence). The CDR3 contains 15 residues. The CDR3 spells CASSGLSEPGNTIYF. The CDR3 DNA sequence: TGTGCCAGCAGTGGGCTCAGTGAACCTGGAAACACCATATATTTT.

This clone has a single count. CDR3 sequence: CASSPDLNYGYTF. CDR3 nucleotide sequence: TGTGCCAGCAGCCCCGACTTGAACTATGGCTACACCTTC. The chain is built from TRBV5-4 and TRBJ1-2; D remains unclear. CDR1 and CDR2 (germline): SGHNT, YYREEE (reference sequence). CDR3 length equals 13 residues. Trimming stripped 4 bases from V and 2 bases from J, with 9 bases between. Complete variable domain (other parts from reference TRBV5-4 and TRBJ1-2): ETGVTQSPTHLIKTRGQQVTLRCSSQSGHNTVSWYQQALGQGPQFIFQYYREEENGRGNFPPRFSGLQFPNYSSELNVNALELDDSALYLCASSPDLNYGYTFGSGTRLTVV.

CDR3 nucleotide sequence: TGTGCCAGCAGCTTGGAGGTCACCACAGATACGCAGTATTTT. Translating it yields CASSLEVTTDTQYF. The rearrangement joins TRBV5-8 to TRBJ2-3; D uncertain. This CDR3 has 14 amino acids. Trimming removed 0 bases from V and 2 bases from J, with 7 bases in between. Germline V CDR1 and CDR2: SGHTS, YDEGEE.

Only a few counts were recorded for this clone. The V gene is TRBV10-3, the J gene TRBJ2-3; 9 bases line up with TRBD2. This CDR3 has 15 amino acids. V trimming: 3 bases; J trimming: 6 bases; junction bases outside the gene matches: 7. The germline CDR1 and CDR2 sequences are ENHRY and SYGVKD. CDR3 coding DNA: TGTGCCATCAGTGATGCGGGGGGGCATGGGGATACGCAGTATTTT. Translated: CAISDAGGHGDTQYF.

The V call is TRBV30, the J call TRBJ2-3; D call uncertain. Germline CDR1 reads GTSNPN; CDR2 reads SVGIG (reference sequence). V lost 0 bases, J lost 4 bases, and 2 bases lay in between. This CDR3 comprises 11 residues. The CDR3 nucleotides are TGTGCCTGGAGTGTACCAGATACGCAGTATTTT. Residues: CAWSVPDTQYF.

This chain uses TRBV11-3 with TRBJ2-1; 9 nucleotides agree with TRBD2. Germline trimming cut 5 bases from V and 5 bases from J; bases unmatched to any gene: 7. Germline assignment: CDR1 SGHNT and CDR2 YENEEA. The CDR3 contains 15 residues. DNA of the CDR3: TGTGCCAGCAGCCCCAGGGCTAGCGGGGACAATGAGCAGTTCTTC. Translating it yields CASSPRASGDNEQFF.

V is TRBV5-5 and J is TRBJ1-5; D gene unclear. V was pared by 3 bases and J by 4 bases, with 14 bases between. Looked up from germline, CDR1 is SGHKS and CDR2 is YYEKEE (reference sequence). This CDR3 has 15 residues. Here the CDR3 DNA reads TGTGCCAGCAGCTCCCAAATCTCGGTAAATCAGCCCCAGCATTTT. Translated: CASSSQISVNQPQHF.

In regard to this clone: One junction end does not reproduce the germline sequence, and a read error may be involved. The V call is TRBV7-8, the J call TRBJ1-1, with TRBD1 identical over 7 bases. The CDR3 has 14 residues. In germline, CDR1 is SGHVS, CDR2 FQNEAQ. The CDR3 loop reads CASSVATGKPEAFF. CDR3 nucleotide sequence: TGTGCCAGCAGCGTAGCGACAGGGAAGCCTGAAGCTTTCTTT. The entire variable domain, with the rest obtained from reference TRBV7-8 and TRBJ1-1, is as follows: GAGVSQSPRYKVAKRGQDVALRCDPISGHVSLFWYQQALGQGPEFLTYFQNEAQLDKSGLPSDRFFAERPEGSVSTLKIQRTQQEDSAVYLCASSVATGKPEAFFGQGTRLTVV.

The chain carries TRBV21-1 and TRBJ2-2; TRBD2 was called by the table and not checked on the DNA. TRBV21-1 is reported as a pseudogene. This CDR3 region has 17 residues. For the CDR3, the DNA is TGTGCCAGCAGCAAAGGAGGGGGAGGGTGGACGAATAGGGAGCTGTTTTTT. This gives the protein CASSKGGGGWTNRELFF.

Turning to this clone: The junction shows a germline mismatch at one end, possibly a read error. The chain recombines TRBV7-7 with TRBJ2-3, with TRBD2 matching over 11 bases. The CDR3 has 18 amino acids. The germline V gene has CDR1 SSHAT and CDR2 FNYEAQ (reference sequence). The CDR3 sequence: CASSFRSYRTSGSGAQYF. The CDR3 nucleotides read TGTGCTAGCAGCTTTAGGAGCTATCGGACTAGCGGGTCAGGTGCGCAGTATTTT.

V usage is TRBV7-6 and J usage is TRBJ1-1, with TRBD1 as a possible D gene (5 bases). V lost 5 bases and J lost 2, with 12 bases in between. The germline gives CDR1 SGHVS, CDR2 FNYEAQ. There are 14 residues in the CDR3. The CDR3 nucleotides are TGTGCCAGCAGCCAGACGGGGGTAAACACTGAAGCTTTCTTT. Its protein is CASSQTGVNTEAFF.

The CDR3 DNA is TGTGCCAGCAGCTTCGACGGGGGCACAGATACGCAGTATTTT. Its protein product is CASSFDGGTDTQYF. The rearrangement uses TRBV7-9 and TRBJ2-3; D may be TRBD2 (5 bases). The CDR3 spans 14 residues. Trimming removed 3 bases from V and 1 base from J, with 8 bases in between. CDR1 and CDR2 (germline): SEHNR, FQNEAQ (reference sequence).

This clone was picked up a small number of times. The chain carries TRBV7-9 and TRBJ2-7, with 8 positions matching TRBD1. Looked up from germline, CDR1 is SEHNR and CDR2 is FQNEAQ (reference sequence). The ends lost 4 bases at V and 5 bases at J; junction bases unmatched: 13. The CDR3 extends over 16 amino acids. Written as DNA, the CDR3 is TGTGCCAGCAGCTCGATGGACAGGGAAAATGGGCACGAGCAGTACTTC. Protein sequence: CASSSMDRENGHEQYF.

The rearrangement uses TRBV20-1 and TRBJ1-1; perhaps TRBD1 as D (6 bases). Germline V gene sequence: CDR1 DFQATT, CDR2 SNEGSKA (reference sequence). This CDR3 spans 11 amino acids. V was pared by 7 bases and J by 6 bases, with 12 bases between. CDR3 sequence (DNA): TGCAGTGTAGTCCGACAGGCTGAAGCTTTCTTT. Translated: CSVVRQAEAFF.